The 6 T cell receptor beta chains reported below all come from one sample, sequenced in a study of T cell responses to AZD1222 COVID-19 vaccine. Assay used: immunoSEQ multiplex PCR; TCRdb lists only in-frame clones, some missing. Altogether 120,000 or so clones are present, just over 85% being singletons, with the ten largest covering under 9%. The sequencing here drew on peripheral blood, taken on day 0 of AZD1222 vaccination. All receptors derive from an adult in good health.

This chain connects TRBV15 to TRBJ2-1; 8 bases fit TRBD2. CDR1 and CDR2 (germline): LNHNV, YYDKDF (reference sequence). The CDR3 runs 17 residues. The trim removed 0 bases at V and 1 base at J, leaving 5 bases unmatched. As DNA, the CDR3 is TGTGCCACCAGCAGAGACCCGGGGGGGAATTCCTACAATGAGCAGTTCTTC. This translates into CATSRDPGGNSYNEQFF.

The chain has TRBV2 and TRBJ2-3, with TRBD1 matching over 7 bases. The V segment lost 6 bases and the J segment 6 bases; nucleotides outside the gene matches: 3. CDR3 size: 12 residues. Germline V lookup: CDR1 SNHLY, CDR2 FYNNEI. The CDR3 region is CASRKGADTQYF. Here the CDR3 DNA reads TGTGCCAGCAGGAAGGGGGCCGATACGCAGTATTTT.

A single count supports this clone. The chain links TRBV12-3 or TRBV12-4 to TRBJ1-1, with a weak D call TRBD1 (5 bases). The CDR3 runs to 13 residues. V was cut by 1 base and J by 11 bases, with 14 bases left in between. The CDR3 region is CASSLVQGEEAFF. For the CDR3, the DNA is TGTGCCAGCAGTTTAGTGCAGGGAGAGGAGGCTTTCTTT.

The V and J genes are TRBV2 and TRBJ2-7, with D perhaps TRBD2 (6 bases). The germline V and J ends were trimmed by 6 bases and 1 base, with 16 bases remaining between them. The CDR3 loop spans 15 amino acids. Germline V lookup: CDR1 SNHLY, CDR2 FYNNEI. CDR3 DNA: TGTGCCAGCAGAAAACCGGGGGACGAGTCCTACGAGCAGTACTTC. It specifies CASRKPGDESYEQYF.

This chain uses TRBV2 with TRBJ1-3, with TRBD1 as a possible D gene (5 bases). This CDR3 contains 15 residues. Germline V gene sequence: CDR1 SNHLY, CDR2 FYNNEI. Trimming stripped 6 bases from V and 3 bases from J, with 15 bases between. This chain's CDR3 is CASRTTQADGNTIYF. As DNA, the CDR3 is TGTGCCAGCAGGACGACACAGGCCGATGGAAACACCATATATTTT.

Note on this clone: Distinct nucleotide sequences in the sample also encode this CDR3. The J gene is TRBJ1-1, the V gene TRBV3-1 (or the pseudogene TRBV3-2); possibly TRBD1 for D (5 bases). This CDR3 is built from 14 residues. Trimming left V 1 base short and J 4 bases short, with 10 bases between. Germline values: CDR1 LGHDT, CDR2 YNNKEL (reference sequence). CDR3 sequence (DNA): TGTGCCAGCAGCCAAGGGGCGGGGGGCACTGAAGCTTTCTTT. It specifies CASSQGAGGTEAFF.